This TCR beta chain was sequenced in a study of OX40 agonist ivuxolimab in advanced cancers. Study-wide background: Patients in dose escalation had liver, melanoma, kidney or head and neck cancers.

Only in-frame clones appear in the TCRdb table, and some are missing; sequencing was by immunoSEQ multiplex PCR. Of 45,000 to 55,000 clones in the sample, around 94% were seen once. This CDR3 has 13 residues. Germline V gene data show CDR1 as SGHNT and CDR2 as YENEEA. The rearrangement links TRBV11-3 to TRBJ2-5; D gene unclear. Near its end, the DNA agrees better with TRBJ2-7, so the J call may be wrong. This TCR came from an adult with an advanced solid tumor such as melanoma, head and neck, liver or kidney cancer. The source was CD4+ or CD8+ T cells sorted from blood, collected in a trial of the OX40 agonist ivuxolimab. In DNA form, the CDR3 reads TGTGCCAGCAGCTTGAGCTATGCGTACGAGCAGTACTTC. Translated: CASSLSYAYEQYF.